This T cell receptor beta chain comes out of a study of blood T cell repertoires in COVID-19. Background on the study: T cells, B-cell-depleted T cells, or PBMCs supplied cDNA or gDNA.

This clone showed up just a few times. Germline CDR1 reads SGHDT; CDR2 reads YYEEEE. The CDR3 is made up of 18 amino acids. V gave up 0 bases and J gave up 4 bases, with 20 bases separating them. In the study's own analysis: Scientists estimated how many nucleated cells there were by amplifying reference gene primers. The data were produced by immunoSEQ multiplex PCR, yet TCRdb's version contains in-frame clones alone and is incomplete. The V and J calls and clone size are taken from that table; D and trimming were inferred from the DNA. In the table there are about 180,000 clones, roughly 88% of which are singletons.

J is TRBJ2-1 and V is TRBV5-6; TRBD1 might be the D (7 bases). The sequenced sample was peripheral blood. This TCR was sampled from a woman aged 80 or over with acute or convalescent COVID-19. For the CDR3, the DNA is TGTGCCAGCAGCTTGGAGGGGGTCAGGGGGACTTCGTACAATGAGCAGTTCTTC. Translation gives CASSLEGVRGTSYNEQFF.